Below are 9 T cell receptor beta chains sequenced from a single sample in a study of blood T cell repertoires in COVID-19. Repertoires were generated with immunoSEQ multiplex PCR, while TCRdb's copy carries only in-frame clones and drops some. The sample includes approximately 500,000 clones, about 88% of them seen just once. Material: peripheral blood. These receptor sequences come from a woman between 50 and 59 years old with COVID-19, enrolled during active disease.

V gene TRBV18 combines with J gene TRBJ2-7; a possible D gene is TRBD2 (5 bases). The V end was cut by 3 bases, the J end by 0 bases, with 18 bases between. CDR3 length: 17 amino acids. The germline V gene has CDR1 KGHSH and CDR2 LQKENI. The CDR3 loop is CASSPPFGEIRSYEQYF. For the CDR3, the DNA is TGTGCCAGCTCACCTCCCTTCGGGGAGATTCGCTCCTACGAGCAGTACTTC.

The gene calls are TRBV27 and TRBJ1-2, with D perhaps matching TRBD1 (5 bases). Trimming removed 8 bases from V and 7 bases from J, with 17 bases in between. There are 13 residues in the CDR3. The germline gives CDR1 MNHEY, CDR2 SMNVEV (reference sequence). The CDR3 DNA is TGTGCCAGCGGGAGGCAGGGACCAGGTGGCTACACCTTC. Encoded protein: CASGRQGPGGYTF.

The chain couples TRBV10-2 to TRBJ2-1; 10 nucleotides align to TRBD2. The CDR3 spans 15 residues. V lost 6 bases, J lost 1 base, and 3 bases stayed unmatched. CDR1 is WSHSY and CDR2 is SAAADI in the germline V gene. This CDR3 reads CASRTSGFSYNEQFF. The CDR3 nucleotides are TGCGCCAGCAGGACTAGCGGGTTTTCCTACAATGAGCAGTTCTTC.

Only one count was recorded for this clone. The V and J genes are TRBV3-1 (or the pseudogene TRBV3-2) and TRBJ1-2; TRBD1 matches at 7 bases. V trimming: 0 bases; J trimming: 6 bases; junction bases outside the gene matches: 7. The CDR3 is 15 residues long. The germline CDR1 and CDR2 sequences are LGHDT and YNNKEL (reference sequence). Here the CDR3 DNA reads TGTGCCAGCAGCCAAGAGGCAGGGGGACGTCATGGCTACACCTTC. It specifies CASSQEAGGRHGYTF.

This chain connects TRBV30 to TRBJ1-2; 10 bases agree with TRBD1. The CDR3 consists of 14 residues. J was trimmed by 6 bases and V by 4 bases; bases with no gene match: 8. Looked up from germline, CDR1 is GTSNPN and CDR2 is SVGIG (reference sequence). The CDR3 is CAWIRRDRGHGYTF. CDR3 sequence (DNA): TGTGCCTGGATCCGTAGGGACAGGGGCCATGGCTACACCTTC.

CDR3: CSVILANGPDTQYF. Here the CDR3 DNA reads TGCAGCGTTATACTAGCGAATGGTCCAGATACGCAGTATTTT. V is TRBV29-1 and J is TRBJ2-3, with 7 positions matching TRBD2. Germline trimming cut 5 bases from V and 4 bases from J; bases unmatched to any gene: 9. Germline values: CDR1 SQVTM, CDR2 ANQGSEA. This CDR3 has 14 residues.

DNA of the CDR3: TGCGCCAGCAGCCAAGATTTGGGAGGATTCGATGAGCAGTTCTTC. Residues: CASSQDLGGFDEQFF. The V gene is TRBV4-1, the J gene TRBJ2-1; D is possibly TRBD2 (6 bases). Germline CDR1 and CDR2: MGHRA and YSYEKL. This CDR3 comprises 15 residues. The V end lost 0 bases, the J end lost 8 bases, and 14 bases lay between the germline ends.

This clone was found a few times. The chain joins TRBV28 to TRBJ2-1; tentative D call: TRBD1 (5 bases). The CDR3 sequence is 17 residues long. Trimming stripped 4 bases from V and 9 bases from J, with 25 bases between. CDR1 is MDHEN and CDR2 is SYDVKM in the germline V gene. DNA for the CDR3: TGTGCCAGCAGTTCTCTCACCCGGCAGGGCGGTTCAGGTGAGCAGTTCTTC. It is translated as CASSSLTRQGGSGEQFF.

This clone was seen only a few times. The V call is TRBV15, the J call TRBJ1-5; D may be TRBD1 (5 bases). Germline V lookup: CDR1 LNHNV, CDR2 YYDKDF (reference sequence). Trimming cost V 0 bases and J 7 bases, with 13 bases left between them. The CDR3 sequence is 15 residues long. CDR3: CATSRDQGLVQPQHF. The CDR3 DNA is TGTGCCACCAGCAGAGATCAGGGATTAGTACAGCCCCAGCATTTT.